A selection of T cell receptor beta chains follows, all from one sample in a study of blood T cell repertoires in COVID-19. Only in-frame clones appear in the TCRdb table, and some are missing; sequencing was by immunoSEQ multiplex PCR. The sample has about 80,000 clones, roughly four fifths seen once. Specimen: peripheral blood. The receptors come from an older man with active or convalescent COVID-19. The CDR3 runs from the conserved cysteine through the conserved F or W. The D gene is left open where the match is weak. Expanded clones are given a class, and other clones once, few, many or no size at all.

>TRBV9|.|TRBJ1-2|.
TGTGCCAGCAGCGTAGAGTGGCAGGCAGGCTACACCTTC
CASSVEWQAGYTF
>TRBV7-2|.|TRBJ1-6|.
TGTGCCAGCAGCTTAAATCGTGATTCACCCCTCCACTTT
CASSLNRDSPLHF
>TRBV5-6|.|TRBJ2-7|.
TGTGCCAGCAGCCCGCGCGGGCCCCTCTACGAGCAGTACTTC
CASSPRGPLYEQYF
>TRBV7-9|.|TRBJ2-2|TRBD2
TGTGCCAGCAGCACTACTAGCGGGGCAACCTCCACCGGGGAGCTGTTTTTT
CASSTTSGATSTGELFF
>TRBV28|few|TRBJ1-1|.
TGTGCCAGCAGTTTGGCTACAGGGAGAGGAGAAGCTTTCTTT
CASSLATGRGEAFF
>TRBV19|.|TRBJ1-5|.
TGTGCCAGTAACCCGCCAGGGCTTCTTACAGACCCGGGAGATCAGCCCCAGCATTTT
CASNPPGLLTDPGDQPQHF
>TRBV18|.|TRBJ1-2|TRBD1
TGTGCCAGCTCACCTCAGGGGGGCCTTGGCTATGGCTACACCTTC
CASSPQGGLGYGYTF
>TRBV11-2|.|TRBJ2-1|.
TGTGCCAGCAGCTCTGGACTACCGTTTTCGTTCTTC
CASSSGLPFSFF
>TRBV5-1|.|TRBJ2-4|TRBD2
TGCGCCAGCAGCTCGAATCCCGGGGGGGCCGGGGGCATTCAGTACTTC
CASSSNPGGAGGIQYF
>TRBV5-4|.|TRBJ2-1|TRBD1
TGTGCCAGCAGCTTGGGGACAGGGTCCTACAATGAGCAGTTCTTC
CASSLGTGSYNEQFF
>TRBV14|.|TRBJ2-7|.
TGTGCCAGCAGTGATTTGGGACATTCGTCCTACGAGCAGTACTTC
CASSDLGHSSYEQYF
>TRBV7-3|few|TRBJ1-4|.
TGTGCCAGCAGCTACGGGGGAACTAATGAAAAACTGTTTTTT
CASSYGGTNEKLFF
>TRBV7-2|.|TRBJ1-6|TRBD1
TGTGCCAGCAGCGCCCGGGACAGCGATAATTCACCCCTCCACTTT
CASSARDSDNSPLHF
>TRBV25-1|.|TRBJ1-3|.
TGTGCCAGCATTGGAGGGTCTGGAAACACCATATATTTT
CASIGGSGNTIYF
>TRBV5-1|.|TRBJ2-3|.
TGCGCCAGCAGCTTGGGCACTAGGACTAGCACAGATACGCAGTATTTT
CASSLGTRTSTDTQYF
>TRBV7-9|.|TRBJ1-3|.
TGTGCCAGCAGCCCGAGACTATCTGGAAACACCATATATTTT
CASSPRLSGNTIYF
>TRBV24-1|.|TRBJ2-5|.
TGTGCCACCAGTGATGCTAGGATGGAGACCCAGTACTTC
CATSDARMETQYF
>TRBV10-2|.|TRBJ1-1|.
TGCGCCAGCAGCCCACAGGGCAATGCATACGAAGCTTTCTTT
CASSPQGNAYEAFF
>TRBV5-1|.|TRBJ2-5|TRBD2
TGCGCCAGCAGCTCCGGGACTAGCGGGGGAAATAGGGAGACCCAGTACTTC
CASSSGTSGGNRETQYF
>TRBV29-1|many|TRBJ1-6|TRBD1
TGCAGTGCTGGGGACAGGGGTAATTCACCCCTCCACTTT
CSAGDRGNSPLHF
>TRBV11-2|.|TRBJ1-5|TRBD1
TGTGCCAGCAGCTTAGCAGGGGGTTCGCATACCCAGCATTTT
CASSLAGGSHTQHF
>TRBV7-2|few|TRBJ1-6|.
TGTGCCAGCAGCCCCTCTTCTGAATCTAGAGGATCACCCCTCCACTTT
CASSPSSESRGSPLHF
>TRBV19|.|TRBJ2-5|TRBD2
TGTGCCAGTAGTATTTATCGAGCGGGGGCCCAAGAGACCCAGTACTTC
CASSIYRAGAQETQYF